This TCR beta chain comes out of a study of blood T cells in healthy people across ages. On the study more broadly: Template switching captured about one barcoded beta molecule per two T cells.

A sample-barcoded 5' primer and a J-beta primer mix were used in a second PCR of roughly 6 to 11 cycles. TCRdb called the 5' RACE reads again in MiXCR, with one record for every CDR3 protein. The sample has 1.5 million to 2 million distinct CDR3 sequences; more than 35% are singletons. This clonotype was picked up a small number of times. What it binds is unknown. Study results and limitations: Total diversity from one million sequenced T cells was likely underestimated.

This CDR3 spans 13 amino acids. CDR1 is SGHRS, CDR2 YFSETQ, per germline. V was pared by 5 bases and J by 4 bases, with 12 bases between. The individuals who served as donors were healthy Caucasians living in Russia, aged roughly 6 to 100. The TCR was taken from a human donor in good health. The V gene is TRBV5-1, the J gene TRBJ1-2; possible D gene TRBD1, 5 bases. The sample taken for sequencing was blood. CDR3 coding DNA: TGCGCCAGCAGACGGGACGAGGCCTATGGCTACACCTTC. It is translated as CASRRDEAYGYTF.